The 25 T cell receptor beta chains below come from one sample, sequenced in a study of Graves' ophthalmopathy and Graves' hyperthyroidism. As the template, RNA transcripts were used to amplify TCR beta CDR3 regions. The library came from an HTBI-primed first-round RT-PCR and a second-round multiplex PCR. TCRdb re-derived calls from the multiplex PCR reads in MiXCR, one entry per CDR3 protein. The table shows roughly 600,000 distinct CDR3 sequences, with roughly 39% occurring only once. Source material: peripheral blood or thyroid tissue (not recorded which). The receptors derive from an adult man with Graves' hyperthyroidism.

As for this clonotype: Since a much larger clone is just one base distant, this may be a read error. The chain employs TRBV5-1 and TRBJ1-4, with 12 bases aligning to TRBD1. From germline, CDR1 is SGHRS and CDR2 YFSETQ. CDR3 length: 17 residues. The CDR3 region has the DNA TGCGCCAGCAGCTCGGGACAGGGGGCCGGCACTAATGAAAGACTGTTTTTT. It yields the protein CASSSGQGAGTNERLFF.

This clonotype was detected ten times or more. The chain carries TRBV12-3 or TRBV12-4 and TRBJ1-2; tentatively, D is TRBD1 (5 bases). The CDR3 has 13 residues. V gave up 1 base and J gave up 2 bases, with 5 bases separating them. The CDR3 is CASSLGGNYGYTF. In DNA, the CDR3 is TGTGCCAGCAGTTTAGGGGGGAACTATGGCTACACCTTC.

This clonotype came up many times. The chain is built from TRBV15 and TRBJ2-5; 8 bases fit TRBD1. This CDR3 comprises 14 residues. V was clipped by 5 bases and J by 3 bases; unmatched bases: 5. The germline gives CDR1 LNHNV, CDR2 YYDKDF (reference sequence). The CDR3, as DNA: TGTGCCACCAGCTTTGGACAGGGAAAAGAGACCCAGTACTTC. It translates to CATSFGQGKETQYF.

With regard to this clonotype: A read error may be the cause here, since a much bigger clone is one base away. The V and J genes are TRBV7-8 and TRBJ1-1; a possible D gene is TRBD1 (6 bases). Germline CDR1 is SGHVS and CDR2 is FQNEAQ. Trimming took off 8 bases at V and 3 bases at J, with 10 bases between the two ends. The CDR3 has 12 residues. CDR3 nucleotide sequence: TGTGCCAGCGGCTACAGGGACACTGAAGCTTTCTTT. It translates to CASGYRDTEAFF.

The chain recombines TRBV29-1 with TRBJ2-5; D unresolved. In germline, CDR1 is SQVTM, CDR2 ANQGSEA. The CDR3 sequence is 10 residues long. The germline V and J ends were trimmed by 8 bases and 3 bases, with 7 bases remaining between them. CDR3: CSQPKETQYF. The CDR3 DNA reads as TGCAGCCAACCCAAAGAGACCCAGTACTTC.

This rearrangement joins TRBV29-1 to TRBJ1-5; a possible D gene is TRBD1 (6 bases). The CDR3 sequence is 15 residues long. Germline-derived CDR1 and CDR2 are SQVTM and ANQGSEA. CDR3 nucleotide sequence: TGCGCCAGTGGAGTCACAGGGCAGGGAAATCAGCCCCAGCATTTT. It is translated as CASGVTGQGNQPQHF.

This clonotype was observed a few times. The chain couples TRBV7-4 to TRBJ2-3; D is possibly TRBD1 or TRBD2 (5 bases each). Trimming pared 2 bases from V and 5 bases from J, leaving 14 bases between. Germline CDR1 and CDR2: SGHVT and SQSDAQ. The CDR3 is made up of 15 amino acids. CDR3 nucleotides: TGTGCCAGCAGCTTACGCGGTTATGGGGGAGATACGCAGTATTTT. Residues: CASSLRGYGGDTQYF. The full variable domain, with the rest looked up from reference TRBV7-4 and TRBJ2-3, is GAGVSQSPRYKVAKRGRDVALRCDSISGHVTLYWYRQTLGQGSEVLTYSQSDAQRDKSGRPSGRFSAERPERSVSTLKIQRTEQGDSAVYLCASSLRGYGGDTQYFGPGTRLTVL.

This clonotype was observed a handful of times. The gene calls are TRBV7-3 and TRBJ2-3; 8 nucleotides align to TRBD2. The CDR3 length is 13 residues. Germline CDR1 reads SGHTA; CDR2 reads FQGTGA. Losses at the gene ends were 5 bases for V and 4 bases for J; bases not matched to a gene: 2. Written as DNA, the CDR3 is TGTGCCAGCAGCGCGGGGGGTTCAGATACGCAGTATTTT. Protein: CASSAGGSDTQYF.

This clonotype was counted a single time. The V gene is TRBV28, the J gene TRBJ1-4, with TRBD1 as a possible D gene (5 bases). The ends were cut back, 7 bases at V and 7 bases at J, with 16 bases in the middle. The CDR3 runs to 14 residues. CDR1 and CDR2 (germline): MDHEN, SYDVKM. The CDR3 sequence is CASNTGGRGEKLFF. CDR3 bases: TGTGCCAGCAACACGGGGGGACGTGGTGAAAAACTGTTTTTT. The whole variable domain, filled in from reference TRBV28 and TRBJ1-4, reads DVKVTQSSRYLVKRTGEKVFLECVQDMDHENMFWYRQDPGLGLRLIYFSYDVKMKEKGDIPEGYSVSREKKERFSLILESASTNQTSMYLCASNTGGRGEKLFFGSGTQLSVL.

The rearrangement links TRBV29-1 to TRBJ2-5, with D possibly TRBD2 on 6 matching bases. This CDR3 comprises 15 residues. CDR1 is SQVTM, CDR2 ANQGSEA, per germline. V dropped 5 bases and J dropped 1 base, with 17 bases sitting between them. The CDR3 sequence is CSVSTGLGTQETQYF. The CDR3 DNA reads TGCAGCGTTTCAACGGGACTGGGGACCCAAGAGACCCAGTACTTC.

As for this clonotype: One junction end disagrees with the germline gene, perhaps due to a read error. The genes are TRBV5-8 and TRBJ1-1; tentative D call: TRBD1 (6 bases). This CDR3 contains 15 residues. Per germline, CDR1 SGHTS and CDR2 YDEGEE. The CDR3 is CASSSGQRTVGEAFF. CDR3 nucleotides: TGCGCCAGCAGCTCAGGACAGCGGACCGTTGGTGAAGCTTTCTTT. Using reference TRBV5-8 and TRBJ1-1 for the parts outside the CDR3, the full variable domain is EAGVTQSPTHLIKTRGQQATLRCSPISGHTSVYWYQQALGLGLQFLLWYDEGEERNRGNFPPRFSGRQFPNYSSELNVNALELEDSALYLCASSSGQRTVGEAFFGQGTRLTVV.

This clonotype was seen at least ten times. This chain links TRBV2 with TRBJ2-5, with 7 bases lining up with TRBD1. This CDR3 region has 14 residues. The germline V gene encodes CDR1 SNHLY and CDR2 FYNNEI. V dropped 4 bases and J dropped 3; count of bases not matched to a gene: 5. The CDR3 reads CASSAYTGEETQYF. In nucleotides, the CDR3 is TGTGCCAGCAGTGCATATACAGGGGAAGAGACCCAGTACTTC.

Many counts were recorded for this clonotype. V and J are TRBV24-1 and TRBJ1-2; D is possibly TRBD1 (6 bases). With 7 bases removed from V and 0 bases from J, the gap between germline ends came to 8 bases. Germline V gene sequence: CDR1 KGHDR, CDR2 SFDVKD. CDR3 length: 13 amino acids. The CDR3 DNA sequence: TGTGCCACCAGGGACAGCTCTAACTATGGCTACACCTTC. This translates into CATRDSSNYGYTF.

As to this clonotype: Being one base from a much bigger clone, this may be a read error. The rearrangement joins TRBV7-2 to TRBJ2-7; 11 bases are a match to TRBD1. The V gene end was trimmed by 6 bases and the J gene end by 6 bases; junction bases not matched to a gene: 7. Germline CDR1 SGHTA, CDR2 FQGNSA. This CDR3 contains 14 residues. The CDR3 loop is CASSTGTGGAEQYF. The DNA of the CDR3 is TGTGCCAGCAGTACCGGGACAGGGGGGGCCGAGCAGTACTTC.

There are many counts of this clonotype. V is TRBV7-2 and J is TRBJ1-6; maybe TRBD1 (5 bases). V lost 2 bases and J lost 7, with 12 bases in between. This CDR3 contains 15 residues. In germline, CDR1 is SGHTA, CDR2 FQGNSA. The CDR3 spells CASSLNRGVNSPLHF. In nucleotides, the CDR3 is TGTGCCAGCAGCTTAAACCGGGGGGTAAATTCACCCCTCCACTTT.

The V call is TRBV7-8, the J call TRBJ2-7; unclear D gene. The V gene lost 6 bases and the J gene lost 6 bases, with 15 bases spanning the gap. The length of the CDR3 is 13 residues. CDR1 and CDR2 from the germline V gene are SGHVS and FQNEAQ. The CDR3 DNA reads as TGTGCCAGCAGTGCTAGAGATCAGCGCGAGCAGTACTTC. Its translation: CASSARDQREQYF.

There are many counts of this clonotype. The V call is TRBV12-3 or TRBV12-4, the J call TRBJ2-7; D is perhaps TRBD2 (5 bases). V dropped 1 base and J dropped 6 bases, with 10 bases sitting between them. This CDR3 has 13 amino acids. The CDR3 nucleotides read TGTGCCAGCAGTTTAGGGGCGGGTACCGAGCAGTACTTC. Protein sequence: CASSLGAGTEQYF.

This clonotype appeared many times. The chain couples TRBV2 to TRBJ2-2; 9 bases line up with TRBD1. Germline V lookup: CDR1 SNHLY, CDR2 FYNNEI. With 6 bases clipped from V and 6 bases from J, the junction kept 11 bases outside the gene matches. The CDR3 spans 16 residues. Here the CDR3 DNA reads TGTGCCAGCAGGTACTCCGGGACAGGGTCCGCCGGGGAGCTGTTTTTT. Residues: CASRYSGTGSAGELFF.

This clonotype was seen at least ten times. The chain has TRBV12-3 or TRBV12-4 and TRBJ1-2; possible D gene TRBD1, 5 bases. This CDR3 spans 13 amino acids. V shed 6 bases and J shed 8 bases, with 16 bases lying between them. CDR3 in amino acids: CASSLEDRYGYTF. CDR3 nucleotide sequence: TGTGCCAGCAGCTTGGAAGACAGATACGGCTACACCTTC.

As for this clonotype: Given a much more abundant clone one base away, this may be a read error. V and J are TRBV3-1 and TRBJ1-2, with D unresolved. The germline V gene encodes CDR1 LGHDT and CDR2 YNNKEL (reference sequence). Between the trimmed V and J ends, which lost 4 bases and 4 bases, there was a span of 16 bases. The CDR3 runs to 15 residues. The CDR3 loop is CASSRDLSGTYGYTF. DNA for the CDR3: TGTGCCAGCAGCCGAGATCTCAGCGGAACCTATGGCTACACCTTC.

This clonotype was counted at least ten times. This chain links TRBV29-1 with TRBJ1-5; no firm D call. Germline CDR1 is SQVTM and CDR2 is ANQGSEA. Trimming removed 4 bases from V and 4 bases from J, with 11 bases in between. The CDR3 totals 13 residues. CDR3 DNA: TGCAGCGTTGCCGGTGGAGGAAATCAGCCCCAGCATTTT. It is translated as CSVAGGGNQPQHF.

The rearrangement links TRBV20-1 to TRBJ2-7; tentative D call: TRBD2 (6 bases). Trimming stripped 8 bases from V and 4 bases from J, with 18 bases between. This CDR3 spans 13 amino acids. CDR1 is DFQATT and CDR2 is SNEGSKA in the germline V gene (reference sequence). The CDR3 coding sequence is TGCAGTACCCTCGGTGGACGGGGGTACGAGCAGTACTTC. As protein: CSTLGGRGYEQYF.

This clonotype has a count of ten or more. The chain has TRBV12-3 or TRBV12-4 and TRBJ2-7; possible D gene TRBD2, 6 bases. The CDR3 consists of 14 residues. V lost 3 bases to trimming and J lost 6 bases, with 15 bases between them. CDR3 sequence reads: CASSLARWGVEQYF. Here the CDR3 DNA reads TGTGCCAGCAGTTTGGCACGGTGGGGGGTCGAGCAGTACTTC.

The table lists this clonotype with a few counts. The chain links TRBV24-1 to TRBJ2-5; 12 nucleotides match TRBD1. The CDR3 totals 16 residues. The junction had 14 bases not matched to a gene; V was cut back by 9 bases and J by 7 bases. Germline V lookup: CDR1 KGHDR, CDR2 SFDVKD. CDR3 amino acids: CATEHPGQGASGTQYF. CDR3 nucleotides: TGTGCCACCGAACATCCGGGACAGGGGGCTTCTGGGACCCAGTACTTC.

This clonotype was seen many times. The V gene is TRBV6-5, the J gene TRBJ1-2, with 8 bases matching TRBD1. V lost 7 bases to trimming and J lost 7 bases; unmatched junction nucleotides: 8. Germline V gene sequence: CDR1 MNHEY, CDR2 SVGAGI. The CDR3 runs to 13 residues. CDR3 nucleotide sequence: TGTGCCAGCACCGATCAGGGGGCGGTTGGCTACACCTTC. Translated, it gives CASTDQGAVGYTF.